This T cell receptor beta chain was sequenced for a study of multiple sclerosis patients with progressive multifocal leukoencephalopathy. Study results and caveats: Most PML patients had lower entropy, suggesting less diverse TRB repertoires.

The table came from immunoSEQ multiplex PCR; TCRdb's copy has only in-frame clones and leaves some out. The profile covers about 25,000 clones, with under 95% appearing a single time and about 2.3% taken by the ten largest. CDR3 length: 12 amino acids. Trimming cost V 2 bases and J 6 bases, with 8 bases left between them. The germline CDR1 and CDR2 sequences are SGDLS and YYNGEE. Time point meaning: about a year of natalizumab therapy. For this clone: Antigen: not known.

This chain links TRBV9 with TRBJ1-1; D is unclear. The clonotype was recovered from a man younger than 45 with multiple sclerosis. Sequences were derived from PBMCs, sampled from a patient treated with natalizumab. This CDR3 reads CASSVTGSEAFF. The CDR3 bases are TGTGCCAGCAGCGTTACCGGGTCTGAAGCTTTCTTT.